This T cell receptor beta chain was obtained from a study of shared clonotypes between healthy human individuals. Study-level information: Each donor's CD8 memory used one plate, CD8 naive two, each CD4 subset three. Study observations and caveats: Among non-shared clonotypes, generation probabilities were lower than among those shared by all four donors. Blood was the sole source, and tissue repertoires probably differ. Some naive CD4 clonotypes, 5% to 5.5%, turned up in common across several donors.

Clones were read by immunoSEQ multiplex PCR, and TCRdb kept only the in-frame ones, dropping some. The sample comprises roughly 2.5 million clones, roughly 92% of which are singletons, and over 0.12% rests with the top ten. With regard to this clone: What it binds is unknown.

Germline V lookup: CDR1 KGHSH, CDR2 LQKENI. V dropped 4 bases and J dropped 0 bases, with 13 bases sitting between them. This CDR3 has 16 residues. This clonotype originated in a man aged 18 to 29 in good health. The gene calls are TRBV18 and TRBJ1-3, with a possible D match to TRBD1 (6 bases). The sequenced material came from naive CD4+ T cells sorted from blood. Subset: CD45RA+ positively selected. CDR3: CASSHETGSSGNTIYF. CDR3 DNA sequence: TGTGCCAGCTCACACGAAACAGGGAGCTCTGGAAACACCATATATTTT.